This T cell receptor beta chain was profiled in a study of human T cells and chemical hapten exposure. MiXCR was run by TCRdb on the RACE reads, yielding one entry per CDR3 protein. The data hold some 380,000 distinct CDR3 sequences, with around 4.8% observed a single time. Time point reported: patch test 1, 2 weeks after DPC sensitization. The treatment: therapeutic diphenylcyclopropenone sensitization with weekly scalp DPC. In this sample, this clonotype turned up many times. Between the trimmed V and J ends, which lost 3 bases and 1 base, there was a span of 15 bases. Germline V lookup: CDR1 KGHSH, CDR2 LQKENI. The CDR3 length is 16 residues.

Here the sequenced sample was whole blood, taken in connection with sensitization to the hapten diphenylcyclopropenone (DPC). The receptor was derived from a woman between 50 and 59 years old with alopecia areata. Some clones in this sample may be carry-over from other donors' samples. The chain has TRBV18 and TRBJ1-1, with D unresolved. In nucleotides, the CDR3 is TGTGCCAGCTCACCCCTCCGAGGGCGAGGGAACACTGAAGCTTTCTTT. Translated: CASSPLRGRGNTEAFF.